The 3 T cell receptor beta chains listed next were all sequenced from one sample in a study of T cell changes during pregnancy in multiple sclerosis. Sequencing used immunoSEQ multiplex PCR; TCRdb keeps in-frame clones, though not all of them. The sample comprises about 86,000 clones, around 93% of which are singletons, and 1.5% to 2% rests with the top ten. This specimen consisted of peripheral blood, obtained in the first trimester of pregnancy. The receptor set was obtained from a female donor in good health, enrolled as a control in a pregnancy study.

The chain links TRBV5-8 to TRBJ1-2, with a possible D match to TRBD1 (5 bases). Germline V gives CDR1 SGHTS, CDR2 YDEGEE. The CDR3 totals 14 residues. V shed 0 bases and J shed 4 bases, with 10 bases lying between them. CDR3 sequence reads: CASSLAGVTYGYTF. The DNA for the CDR3 is TGTGCCAGCAGCTTGGCGGGGGTGACCTATGGCTACACCTTC.

V gene TRBV9 combines with J gene TRBJ2-5, with D maybe TRBD2 (5 bases). Germline CDR1 reads SGDLS; CDR2 reads YYNGEE. The V and J ends lost 0 bases and 5 bases respectively, with 14 bases between them. CDR3 length: 15 residues. The CDR3 spells CASSVGLAVYETQYF. The CDR3 DNA follows: TGTGCCAGCAGCGTAGGGCTAGCCGTTTATGAGACCCAGTACTTC.

This chain links TRBV7-8 with TRBJ1-2, with D possibly being TRBD1 (6 bases). V was pared by 3 bases and J by 4 bases, with 9 bases between. The CDR3 length is 13 residues. CDR1 and CDR2 (germline): SGHVS, FQNEAQ. The CDR3 loop reads CASSFPGAYGYTF. CDR3 sequence (DNA): TGTGCCAGCAGCTTCCCAGGGGCCTATGGCTACACCTTC.